These 3 T cell receptor beta chains were sequenced from one sample in a study of cytomegalovirus exposure and HLA in healthy donors (dated by TCRdb to 2016 to 2017). Libraries were built with the immunoSEQ multiplex PCR assay. Here the immuneACCESS table is served through TCRdb, limited to in-frame sequences with V and J called. Missing clones are a known gap in these copies; in checked studies unresolved V genes cover under half, and the rest lacks a known reason. The sample profile shows about 78,000 clones; about 96% of them were found once. 1.6% of the sample lies in the top ten. The sample consisted of PBMCs. The receptors originated from a man younger than 35 in good health and CMV-seropositive.

This chain links TRBV7-8 with TRBJ1-2, with 10 positions matching TRBD1. The CDR3 sequence is 14 residues long. From germline, CDR1 is SGHVS and CDR2 FQNEAQ. The junction had 0 bases not matched to a gene; V was cut back by 1 base and J by 4 bases. The CDR3 reads CASSLGTGGYGYTF. In DNA form, the CDR3 reads TGTGCCAGCAGCTTAGGGACAGGGGGCTATGGCTACACCTTC.

The rearrangement uses TRBV5-4 and TRBJ2-2; possible D gene TRBD2, 6 bases. CDR1 SGHNT and CDR2 YYREEE come from the germline V gene (reference sequence). Between the trimmed V and J ends, which lost 0 bases and 5 bases, there was a span of 8 bases. The CDR3 totals 14 residues. The CDR3 here is CASSLGGETGELFF. The CDR3 DNA reads as TGTGCCAGCAGCTTGGGCGGGGAAACCGGGGAGCTGTTTTTT.

The rearrangement uses TRBV18 and TRBJ1-2; 7 positions match TRBD1. The germline gives CDR1 KGHSH, CDR2 LQKENI. The J segment lost 2 bases and the V segment lost 5 bases, leaving 2 bases of the junction unmatched. The CDR3 length is 13 residues. The CDR3 here is CASSETGNYGYTF. The CDR3 DNA reads as TGTGCCAGCTCAGAGACAGGGAACTATGGCTACACCTTC.